The 27 T cell receptor beta chains in this list originate from one sample, sequenced in a study of blood T cell dynamics during melanoma immunotherapy. Repertoires were generated with immunoSEQ multiplex PCR, while TCRdb's copy carries only in-frame clones and drops some. Among under 15,000 clones listed, 86% were seen once. As for time point: pre-treatment baseline. The sample consisted of blood, taken from a patient treated with checkpoint blockade. Every receptor here comes from a human donor with melanoma.

The chain joins TRBV7-3 to TRBJ2-2; D ambiguous. Germline lookup yields CDR1 SGHTA and CDR2 FQGTGA. The length of the CDR3 is 13 residues. The V end was cut by 5 bases, the J end by 4 bases, with 8 bases between. The CDR3 here is CASSPSSTGELFF. In DNA, the CDR3 is TGTGCCAGCAGCCCCTCGAGCACCGGGGAGCTGTTTTTT.

This rearrangement joins TRBV27 to TRBJ1-5; D not resolved. CDR1 is MNHEY and CDR2 is SMNVEV in the germline V gene (reference sequence). This CDR3 is built from 14 residues. V gave up 8 bases and J gave up 3 bases, with 14 bases separating them. The CDR3 here is CASREGSTNQPQHF. For the CDR3, the DNA is TGTGCCAGCCGCGAGGGATCCACCAATCAGCCCCAGCATTTT.

There are a few counts of this clone. The chain is built from TRBV11-2 and TRBJ2-7; 7 bases map to TRBD1. Germline assignment: CDR1 SGHAT and CDR2 FQNNGV. CDR3 length: 15 amino acids. Germline trimming cut 5 bases from V and 4 bases from J; bases unmatched to any gene: 11. The CDR3 DNA follows: TGTGCCAGCAGCCATCGTTCGGGACAGAGGTACGAGCAGTACTTC. Residues: CASSHRSGQRYEQYF.

V gene TRBV6-5 combines with J gene TRBJ2-3; 8 bases line up with TRBD1. The germline CDR1 and CDR2 sequences are MNHEY and SVGAGI. Trimming removed 7 bases from V and 3 bases from J; junction bases left unmatched: 6. The CDR3 totals 14 residues. Here the CDR3 DNA reads TGTGCCAGCATCCCAGGGGGCGGTACAGATACGCAGTATTTT. Translation gives CASIPGGGTDTQYF.

This chain joins TRBV29-1 and TRBJ2-5; possible D gene TRBD2, 6 bases. V lost 4 bases and J lost 5, with 17 bases in between. The length of the CDR3 is 14 residues. Germline CDR1 reads SQVTM; CDR2 reads ANQGSEA. CDR3 region: CSVVELGTFETQYF. CDR3 bases: TGCAGCGTTGTAGAGCTCGGGACTTTCGAGACCCAGTACTTC.

The V gene is TRBV15, the J gene TRBJ2-2, with a weak D call TRBD1 (6 bases). CDR3 size: 16 residues. Germline CDR1 is LNHNV and CDR2 is YYDKDF (reference sequence). V shed 2 bases and J shed 4 bases, with 14 bases lying between them. The DNA for the CDR3 is TGTGCCACCAGCAGACCTACAGGGCTTACCACCGGGGAGCTGTTTTTT. Its protein product is CATSRPTGLTTGELFF.

CDR3 protein: CASSWGTDQPQHF. The CDR3 DNA is TGTGCCAGCAGCTGGGGGACTGACCAGCCCCAGCATTTT. The genes are TRBV5-8 and TRBJ1-5; D is perhaps TRBD1 (5 bases). The ends were cut back, 3 bases at V and 7 bases at J, with 11 bases in the middle. Germline lookup yields CDR1 SGHTS and CDR2 YDEGEE. The CDR3 covers 13 residues. The full variable domain, in which reference TRBV5-8 and TRBJ1-5 provide the parts outside the CDR3, is EAGVTQSPTHLIKTRGQQATLRCSPISGHTSVYWYQQALGLGLQFLLWYDEGEERNRGNFPPRFSGRQFPNYSSELNVNALELEDSALYLCASSWGTDQPQHFGDGTRLSIL.

This chain uses TRBV11-2 with TRBJ2-7, with a tentative D call TRBD2 (5 bases). Per the germline V gene, CDR1 is SGHAT and CDR2 is FQNNGV. The V and J ends lost 5 bases and 0 bases respectively, with 23 bases between them. The CDR3 has 18 amino acids. The CDR3 DNA reads as TGTGCCAGCAGCCCAGGCCCCTATAGCGCCTCAAACTCCTACGAGCAGTACTTC. Translating it yields CASSPGPYSASNSYEQYF. The complete variable domain, with remaining parts taken from reference TRBV11-2 and TRBJ2-7, reads EAGVAQSPRYKIIEKRQSVAFWCNPISGHATLYWYQQILGQGPKLLIQFQNNGVVDDSQLPKDRFSAERLKGVDSTLKIQPAKLEDSAVYLCASSPGPYSASNSYEQYFGPGTRLTVT.

This clone was counted a single time. The V call is TRBV5-1, the J call TRBJ2-5, with 7 bases aligning to TRBD1. The J segment lost 5 bases and the V segment lost 4 bases, leaving 8 bases of the junction unmatched. Per the germline V gene, CDR1 is SGHRS and CDR2 is YFSETQ. CDR3 size: 14 residues. CDR3 DNA sequence: TGCGCCAGCAGCGTAACAGGGGCCGGGGAGACCCAGTACTTC. Translated: CASSVTGAGETQYF. Supplemented by reference TRBV5-1 and TRBJ2-5, the full variable domain reads KAGVTQTPRYLIKTRGQQVTLSCSPISGHRSVSWYQQTPGQGLQFLFEYFSETQRNKGNFPGRFSGRQFSNSRSEMNVSTLELGDSALYLCASSVTGAGETQYFGPGTRLLVL.

This chain joins TRBV11-2 and TRBJ1-5; D is unclear. Per the germline V gene, CDR1 is SGHAT and CDR2 is FQNNGV. V gave up 2 bases and J gave up 1 base, with 3 bases separating them. This CDR3 has 13 residues. The CDR3 nucleotides read TGTGCCAGCAGCTTACGCAGCAATCAGCCCCAGCATTTT. It is translated as CASSLRSNQPQHF.

The V call is TRBV5-4, the J call TRBJ2-2; tentatively, D is TRBD1 or TRBD2 (5 bases each). The CDR3 is 15 amino acids. The germline V and J ends were trimmed by 6 bases and 2 bases, with 14 bases remaining between them. Germline CDR1 is SGHNT and CDR2 is YYREEE (reference sequence). The CDR3 DNA reads TGTGCCAGCAACGCCGGGACGGGAAACACCGGGGAGCTGTTTTTT. Its translation: CASNAGTGNTGELFF.

This rearrangement joins TRBV2 to TRBJ1-2; a possible D gene is TRBD1 (5 bases). This CDR3 has 14 residues. The V gene lost 5 bases and the J gene lost 4 bases, with 14 bases spanning the gap. The germline V gene encodes CDR1 SNHLY and CDR2 FYNNEI. The CDR3 is CASSSQGMGYGYTF. The CDR3, as DNA: TGTGCCAGCAGTTCCCAGGGAATGGGCTATGGCTACACCTTC. The entire variable domain, with the rest obtained from reference TRBV2 and TRBJ1-2, is as follows: EPEVTQTPSHQVTQMGQEVILRCVPISNHLYFYWYRQILGQKVEFLVSFYNNEISEKSEIFDDQFSVERPDGSNFTLKIRSTKLEDSAMYFCASSSQGMGYGYTFGSGTRLTVV.

J is TRBJ1-1 and V is TRBV30, with 7 bases matching TRBD1. J was trimmed by 8 bases and V by 0 bases; bases with no gene match: 6. From germline, CDR1 is GTSNPN and CDR2 SVGIG (reference sequence). This CDR3 spans 13 amino acids. CDR3 DNA: TGTGCCTGGAGTGTATTCACAGGGGCGGAAGCTTTCTTT. Translation: CAWSVFTGAEAFF.

This clone has more than one count but fewer than ten. The rearrangement links TRBV2 to TRBJ1-2, with a possible D match to TRBD1 (5 bases). Trimming cost V 4 bases and J 5 bases, with 8 bases left between them. There are 12 residues in the CDR3. From germline, CDR1 is SNHLY and CDR2 FYNNEI. The CDR3 protein is CASSADRYGYTF. CDR3 nucleotides: TGTGCCAGCAGTGCTGACAGATATGGCTACACCTTC.

The rearrangement joins TRBV10-3 to TRBJ2-7, with 8 bases identical to TRBD2. The CDR3 spans 13 residues. CDR1 is ENHRY, CDR2 SYGVKD, per germline. V lost 2 bases and J lost 5; bases outside the gene matches: 2. For the CDR3, the DNA is TGTGCCATCAGTGAGACTAGCGGAGACGAGCAGTACTTC. Amino acids: CAISETSGDEQYF.

V usage is TRBV6-4 and J usage is TRBJ2-4; 9 bases match TRBD2. This CDR3 region has 16 residues. V trimming: 7 bases; J trimming: 8 bases; junction bases outside the gene matches: 15. Germline V gene data show CDR1 as MRHNA and CDR2 as SNTAGT. The CDR3 is CASTPPASGISDIQYF. The CDR3 DNA reads TGTGCCAGCACCCCCCCCGCTAGCGGGATATCTGACATTCAGTACTTC.

The gene calls are TRBV5-4 and TRBJ2-5, with unresolved D. TRBJ2-7 matches the DNA end more closely, so the J call is doubtful. Germline CDR1 and CDR2: SGHNT and YYREEE (reference sequence). The CDR3 has 14 amino acids. CDR3 sequence: CASSLEGTGYEQYF. For the CDR3, the DNA is TGTGCCAGCAGCTTGGAGGGTACCGGATACGAGCAGTACTTC.

The chain joins TRBV4-1 to TRBJ1-2; D possibly corresponds to TRBD1 (5 bases). CDR1 is MGHRA and CDR2 is YSYEKL in the germline V gene. The CDR3 sequence is 15 residues long. The V end lost 1 base, the J end lost 6 bases, and 15 bases lay between the germline ends. Here the CDR3 DNA reads TGCGCCAGCAGCCAAGTAGGAGTAGGAGGGGATGGCTACACCTTC. Its protein product is CASSQVGVGGDGYTF.

The chain combines TRBV5-8 with TRBJ2-5; 9 nucleotides agree with TRBD2. V gave up 2 bases and J gave up 4 bases; unmatched junction bases: 6. Germline CDR1 is SGHTS and CDR2 is YDEGEE. The CDR3 runs 15 residues. The CDR3 DNA reads TGTGCCAGCAGCTTCGGACTAGCGATGCGAGAGACCCAGTACTTC. This encodes CASSFGLAMRETQYF.

The J gene is TRBJ2-1, the V gene TRBV7-9; 12 bases map to TRBD2. Per germline, CDR1 SEHNR and CDR2 FQNEAQ (reference sequence). V shed 3 bases, J shed 7 bases, and the junction held 10 bases outside the gene matches. The CDR3 runs to 17 residues. CDR3 in amino acids: CASSFLAGGKRRNEQFF. The CDR3, as DNA: TGTGCCAGCAGCTTCCTAGCGGGGGGGAAGAGGAGAAATGAGCAGTTCTTC.

This clone was detected a few times. The chain employs TRBV7-9 and TRBJ2-5; either TRBD1 or TRBD2 may fit D (5 bases each). Per the germline V gene, CDR1 is SEHNR and CDR2 is FQNEAQ (reference sequence). The V end lost 4 bases, the J end lost 4 bases, and 19 bases lay between the germline ends. This CDR3 is built from 16 residues. The CDR3 DNA is TGTGCCAGCAGCTCCAAAAACGGGACGACAAGAGAGACCCAGTACTTC. Its protein is CASSSKNGTTRETQYF.

This sequence joins TRBV19 and TRBJ2-3; 7 bases map to TRBD2. J gave up 2 bases and V 1 base, and 15 bases lay outside the gene matches. The CDR3 sequence is 19 residues long. The germline gives CDR1 LNHDA, CDR2 SQIVND (reference sequence). The CDR3 bases are TGTGCCAGTAGTATAGGGGGACTCGCGGGAGCACCCTACACAGATACGCAGTATTTT. This translates into CASSIGGLAGAPYTDTQYF.

The DNA for the CDR3 is TGTGCCAGCAGTATACAAGGGGGATCTGGCTACACCTTC. Translation gives CASSIQGGSGYTF. The V gene is TRBV2, the J gene TRBJ1-2; a possible D gene is TRBD1 (6 bases). The length of the CDR3 is 13 residues. CDR1 SNHLY and CDR2 FYNNEI come from the germline V gene. V lost 5 bases to trimming and J lost 7 bases, with 14 bases between them.

V is TRBV7-3 and J is TRBJ2-1, with D maybe TRBD1 (5 bases). CDR1 is SGHTA and CDR2 is FQGTGA in the germline V gene. The CDR3 runs to 15 residues. V shed 1 base and J shed 0 bases, with 7 bases lying between them. DNA of the CDR3: TGTGCCAGCAGCTTAAGTCAGGGCTCCTACAATGAGCAGTTCTTC. Translated, it gives CASSLSQGSYNEQFF.

This chain uses TRBV7-2 with TRBJ1-2; no firm D call. Per germline, CDR1 SGHTA and CDR2 FQGNSA. Trimming took off 2 bases at V and 6 bases at J, with 13 bases between the two ends. This CDR3 comprises 14 residues. DNA for the CDR3: TGTGCCAGCAGCTTATCGGGCAGGAGAGATGGCTACACCTTC. Protein product: CASSLSGRRDGYTF.

The J gene is TRBJ1-6, the V gene TRBV9; D is possibly TRBD1 (6 bases). The CDR3 is 13 residues long. Trimming shortened V by 2 bases and J by 10 bases, and 10 bases separated the two germline ends. CDR1 and CDR2 (germline): SGDLS, YYNGEE. The CDR3 DNA sequence: TGTGCCAGCAGCGTTACAGGGAACTCACCCCTCCACTTT. Protein: CASSVTGNSPLHF.

The gene calls are TRBV27 and TRBJ2-3, with D perhaps TRBD1 or TRBD2 (5 bases each). There are 14 residues in the CDR3. V lost 8 bases to trimming and J lost 5 bases, with 17 bases between them. Per the germline V gene, CDR1 is MNHEY and CDR2 is SMNVEV (reference sequence). CDR3 coding DNA: TGTGCCAGCGCTAGGGACCGGCCCAAAGATACGCAGTATTTT. Translating gives CASARDRPKDTQYF.